This T cell receptor (beta chain) was sequenced during a study of T cell responses to AZD1222 COVID-19 vaccine. Produced via immunoSEQ multiplex PCR; TCRdb's table is partial and in-frame only. The sample includes approximately 71,000 clones, 85% to 90% of them seen just once. V lost 2 bases and J lost 0, with 9 bases in between. Per the germline V gene, CDR1 is SGDLS and CDR2 is YYNGEE. The CDR3 length is 15 residues. The receptor comes from an adult in good health. This chain connects TRBV9 to TRBJ2-1; D might be TRBD2 (6 bases). Sequenced material: peripheral blood, taken on day 0 of AZD1222 vaccination. The CDR3: CASSVGTSSYNEQFF. CDR3 bases: TGTGCCAGCAGCGTGGGGACTTCCTCCTACAATGAGCAGTTCTTC. Full variable domain (outside the CDR3, taken from reference TRBV9 and TRBJ2-1): DSGVTQTPKHLITATGQRVTLRCSPRSGDLSVYWYQQSLDQGLQFLIQYYNGEERAKGNILERFSAQQFPDLHSELNLSSLELGDSALYFCASSVGTSSYNEQFFGPGTRLTVL.